This T cell receptor (beta chain) was observed in a study of OX40 agonist ivuxolimab in advanced cancers. CDR3 length: 15 amino acids. Trimming left V 5 bases short and J 2 bases short, with 13 bases between. The germline V gene has CDR1 MNHEY and CDR2 SMNVEV (reference sequence). The assay was immunoSEQ multiplex PCR, and TCRdb's table has in-frame clones only and misses some. The sample lists some 73,000 clones; about 90% were seen once. The sequence was collected from an adult with an advanced solid tumor such as melanoma, head and neck, liver or kidney cancer. Source: CD4+ or CD8+ T cells sorted from blood, taken in a trial of the OX40 agonist ivuxolimab. The gene calls are TRBV27 and TRBJ2-1; D is possibly TRBD1 or TRBD2 (6 bases each). The CDR3 bases are TGTGCCAGCAGTCGCGGGACAAGAGCCTACAATGAGCAGTTCTTC. Translating gives CASSRGTRAYNEQFF.